This entry concerns a single T cell receptor (beta chain). Its antigen is not known. The sample is drawn from a study of chemoradiotherapy in HPV16-positive cancers. Repeated repertoire sampling spanned the course of chemoradiotherapy. Data came from immunoSEQ multiplex PCR; TCRdb stores just in-frame clones and leaves some out. The data show fewer than 20,000 clones, more than 70% seen once. CDR3 length equals 16 residues. Trimming took 3 bases from V and 1 from J, leaving 16 bases between them. Germline CDR1 MNHEY, CDR2 SVGAGI. Whole-study results and caveats: HPV-specific T cells were functionally defined from only a couple of HPV16-positive patients. Candidate HPV-specific clones and E7-related TCR motifs grew in tumor during treatment. HPV-responsive T-cell expansion during chemoradiotherapy was linked to improved recurrence-free survival in HPV16-positive patients.

Sampling was conducted from a patient who underwent chemoradiotherapy. J is TRBJ2-7 and V is TRBV6-5; a possible D gene is TRBD2 (6 bases). The TCR sequence derives from a human donor with HPV-associated anogenital cancer. The CDR3 nucleotides are TGTGCCAGCAGTTATCGGGACTCCTGGGAATCCTACGAGCAGTACTTC. Amino acids: CASSYRDSWESYEQYF.